This TCR beta chain comes out of a study of blood T cell repertoires in COVID-19. Across the study: T cells, B-cell-depleted T cells, or PBMCs supplied cDNA or gDNA.

Measured with immunoSEQ multiplex PCR; TCRdb has only the in-frame clones, and not every one. The table has some 100,000 clones, roughly 75% seen once. CDR3 length equals 15 residues. V gave up 9 bases and J gave up 1 base; unmatched junction bases: 11. Germline V gene data show CDR1 as SGHTA and CDR2 as FQGNSA. Sequenced sample: peripheral blood. The receptor was derived from a human donor in a cohort sampled during active or convalescent COVID-19. The chain combines TRBV7-2 with TRBJ1-1; TRBD1 aligns across 7 bases. This chain's CDR3 is CASHRRQGPNTEAFF. CDR3 coding DNA: TGTGCCAGTCACAGGCGACAGGGACCGAACACTGAAGCTTTCTTT.